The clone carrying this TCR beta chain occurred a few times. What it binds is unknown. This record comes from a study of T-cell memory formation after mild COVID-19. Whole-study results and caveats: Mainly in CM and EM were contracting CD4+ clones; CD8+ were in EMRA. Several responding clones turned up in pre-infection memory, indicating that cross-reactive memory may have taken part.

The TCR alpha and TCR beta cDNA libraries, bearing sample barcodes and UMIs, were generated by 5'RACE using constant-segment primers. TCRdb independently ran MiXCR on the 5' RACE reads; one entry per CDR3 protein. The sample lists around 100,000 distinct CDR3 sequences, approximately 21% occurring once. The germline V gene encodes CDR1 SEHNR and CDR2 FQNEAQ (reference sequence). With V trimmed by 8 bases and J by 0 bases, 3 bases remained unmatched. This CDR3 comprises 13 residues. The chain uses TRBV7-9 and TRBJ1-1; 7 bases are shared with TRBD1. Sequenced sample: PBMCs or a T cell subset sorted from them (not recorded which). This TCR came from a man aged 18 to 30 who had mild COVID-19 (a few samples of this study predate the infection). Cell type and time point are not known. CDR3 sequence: CASDRELNTEAFF. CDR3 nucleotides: TGTGCCAGCGACAGGGAGCTGAACACTGAAGCTTTCTTT.